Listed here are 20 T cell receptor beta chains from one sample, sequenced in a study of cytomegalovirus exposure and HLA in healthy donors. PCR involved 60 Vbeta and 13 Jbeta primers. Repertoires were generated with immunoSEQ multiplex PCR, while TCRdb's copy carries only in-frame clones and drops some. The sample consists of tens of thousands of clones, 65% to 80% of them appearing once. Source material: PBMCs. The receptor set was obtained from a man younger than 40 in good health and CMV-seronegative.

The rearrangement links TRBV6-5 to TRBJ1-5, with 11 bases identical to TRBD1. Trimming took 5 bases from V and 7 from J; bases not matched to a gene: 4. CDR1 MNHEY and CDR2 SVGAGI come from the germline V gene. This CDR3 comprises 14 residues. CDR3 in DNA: TGTGCCAGCAGTCAAGGACAGGGGGCCCAGCCCCAGCATTTT. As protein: CASSQGQGAQPQHF.

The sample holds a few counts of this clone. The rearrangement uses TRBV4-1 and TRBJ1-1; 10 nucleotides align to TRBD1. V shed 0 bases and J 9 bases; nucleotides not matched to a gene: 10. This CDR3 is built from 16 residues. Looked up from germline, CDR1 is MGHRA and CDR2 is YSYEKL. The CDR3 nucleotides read TGCGCCAGCAGCCAAGATTTAGAGACAGGGGGCGTAAAAGCTTTCTTT. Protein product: CASSQDLETGGVKAFF.

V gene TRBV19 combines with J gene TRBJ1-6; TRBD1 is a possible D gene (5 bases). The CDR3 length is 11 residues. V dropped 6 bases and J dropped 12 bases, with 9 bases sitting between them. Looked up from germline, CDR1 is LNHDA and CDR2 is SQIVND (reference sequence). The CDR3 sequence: CASRSGGPLHF. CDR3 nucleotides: TGTGCCAGTAGGTCGGGGGGACCCCTCCACTTT.

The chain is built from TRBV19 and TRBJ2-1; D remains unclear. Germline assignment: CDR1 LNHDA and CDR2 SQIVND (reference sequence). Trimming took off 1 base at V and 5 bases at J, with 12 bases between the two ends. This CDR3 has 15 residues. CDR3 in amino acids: CASSIGGFTHNEQFF. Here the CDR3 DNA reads TGTGCCAGTAGTATAGGAGGTTTTACCCACAATGAGCAGTTCTTC.

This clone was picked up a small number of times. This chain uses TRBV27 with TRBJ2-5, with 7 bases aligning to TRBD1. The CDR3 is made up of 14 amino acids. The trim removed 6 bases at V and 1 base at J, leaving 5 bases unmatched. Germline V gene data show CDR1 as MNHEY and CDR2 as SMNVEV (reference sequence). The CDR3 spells CASSTRQGQETQYF. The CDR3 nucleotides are TGTGCCAGCAGCACCCGACAGGGCCAAGAGACCCAGTACTTC.

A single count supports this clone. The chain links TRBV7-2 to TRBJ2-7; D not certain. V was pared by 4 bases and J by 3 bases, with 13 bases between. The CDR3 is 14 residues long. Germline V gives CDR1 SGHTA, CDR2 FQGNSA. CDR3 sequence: CASSSTISSYEQYF. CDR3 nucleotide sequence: TGTGCCAGCAGCTCCACCATTAGCAGCTACGAGCAGTACTTC.

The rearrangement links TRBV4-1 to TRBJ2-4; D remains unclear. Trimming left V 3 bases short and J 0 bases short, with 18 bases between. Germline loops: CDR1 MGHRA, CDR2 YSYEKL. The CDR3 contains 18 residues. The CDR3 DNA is TGCGCCAGCAGCCATATGTACGTTGAGAGAGTAGCCAAAAACATTCAGTACTTC. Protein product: CASSHMYVERVAKNIQYF.

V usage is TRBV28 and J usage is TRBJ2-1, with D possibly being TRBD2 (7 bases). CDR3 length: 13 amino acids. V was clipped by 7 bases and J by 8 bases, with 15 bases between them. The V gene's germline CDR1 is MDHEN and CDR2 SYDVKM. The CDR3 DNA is TGTGCCAGCAAATCGGGGGGCCCTCATGAGCAGTTCTTC. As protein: CASKSGGPHEQFF.

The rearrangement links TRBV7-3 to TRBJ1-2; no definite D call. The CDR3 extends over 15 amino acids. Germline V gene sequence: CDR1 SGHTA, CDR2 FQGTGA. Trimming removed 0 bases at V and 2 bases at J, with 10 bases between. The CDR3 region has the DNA TGTGCCAGCAGCTTAACGAGCGGCGGGAACTATGGCTACACCTTC. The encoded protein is CASSLTSGGNYGYTF.

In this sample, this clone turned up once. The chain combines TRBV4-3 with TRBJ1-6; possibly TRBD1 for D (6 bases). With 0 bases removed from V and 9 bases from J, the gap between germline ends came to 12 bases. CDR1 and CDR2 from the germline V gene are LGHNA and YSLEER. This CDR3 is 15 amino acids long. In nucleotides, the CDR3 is TGCGCCAGCAGCCAAGAAGGAGACAGGCGTTCACCCCTCCACTTT. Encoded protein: CASSQEGDRRSPLHF.

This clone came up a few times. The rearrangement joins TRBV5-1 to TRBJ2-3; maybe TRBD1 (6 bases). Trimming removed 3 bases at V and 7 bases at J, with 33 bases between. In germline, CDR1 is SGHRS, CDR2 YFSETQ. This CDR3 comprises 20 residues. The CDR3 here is CASSSITTPTGVTTQYTQYF. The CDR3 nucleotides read TGCGCCAGCAGCTCCATTACTACGCCGACAGGAGTCACAACCCAGTATACGCAGTATTTT.

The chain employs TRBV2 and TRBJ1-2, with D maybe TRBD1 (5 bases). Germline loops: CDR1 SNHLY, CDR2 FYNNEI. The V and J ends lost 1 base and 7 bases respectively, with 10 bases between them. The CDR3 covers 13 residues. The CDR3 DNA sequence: TGTGCCAGCAGTGAAGAGGTCGGGGGTGGCTACACCTTC. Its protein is CASSEEVGGGYTF.

CDR3 loop: CSALQKTSYEQYF. CDR3 DNA sequence: TGCAGCGCGCTACAGAAAACCTCCTACGAGCAGTACTTC. The gene calls are TRBV29-1 and TRBJ2-7; unclear D gene. CDR3 length: 13 residues. Trimming pared 7 bases from V and 0 bases from J, leaving 13 bases between. Germline CDR1 reads SQVTM; CDR2 reads ANQGSEA.

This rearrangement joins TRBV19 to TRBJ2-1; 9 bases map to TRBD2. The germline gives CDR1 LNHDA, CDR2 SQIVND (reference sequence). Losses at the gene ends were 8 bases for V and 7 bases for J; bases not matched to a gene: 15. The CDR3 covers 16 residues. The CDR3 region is CASVEKGGGVSNEQFF. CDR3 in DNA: TGTGCCAGTGTTGAAAAAGGCGGGGGGGTCTCAAATGAGCAGTTCTTC.

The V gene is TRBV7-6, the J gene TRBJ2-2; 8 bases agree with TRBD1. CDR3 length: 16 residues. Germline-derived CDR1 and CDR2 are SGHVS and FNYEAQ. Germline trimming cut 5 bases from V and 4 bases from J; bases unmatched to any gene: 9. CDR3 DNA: TGTGCCAGCAGCCAGCCCCGGACAGGGCGCACCGGGGAGCTGTTTTTT. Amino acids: CASSQPRTGRTGELFF.

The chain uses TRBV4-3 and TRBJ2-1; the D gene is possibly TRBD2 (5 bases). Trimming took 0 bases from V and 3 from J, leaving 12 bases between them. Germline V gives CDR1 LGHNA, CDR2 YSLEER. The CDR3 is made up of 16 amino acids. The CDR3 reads CASSQDLGGSYNEQFF. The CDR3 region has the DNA TGCGCCAGCAGCCAAGATCTAGGAGGCAGCTACAATGAGCAGTTCTTC.

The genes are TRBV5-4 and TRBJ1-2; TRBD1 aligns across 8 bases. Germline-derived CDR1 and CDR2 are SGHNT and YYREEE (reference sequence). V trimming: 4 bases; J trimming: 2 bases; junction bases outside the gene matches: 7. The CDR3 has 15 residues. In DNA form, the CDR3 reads TGTGCCAGCAGCGGCCCAGGGGGCGTGAACTATGGCTACACCTTC. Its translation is CASSGPGGVNYGYTF.

CDR3 sequence reads: CATGTGNSGNTIYF. The CDR3 coding sequence is TGTGCCACCGGGACAGGGAACTCTGGAAACACCATATATTTT. The chain has TRBV19 and TRBJ1-3, with 9 bases fitting TRBD1. This CDR3 comprises 14 residues. After removal of 10 bases from V and 0 bases from J, the junction contained 4 bases not matched to a gene. The germline V gene encodes CDR1 LNHDA and CDR2 SQIVND (reference sequence). Based on the CDR3 plus reference TRBV19 and TRBJ1-3, the full variable domain is DGGITQSPKYLFRKEGQNVTLSCEQNLNHDAMYWYRQDPGQGLRLIYYSQIVNDFQKGDIAEGYSVSREKKESFPLTVTSAQKNPTAFYLCATGTGNSGNTIYFGEGSWLTVV.

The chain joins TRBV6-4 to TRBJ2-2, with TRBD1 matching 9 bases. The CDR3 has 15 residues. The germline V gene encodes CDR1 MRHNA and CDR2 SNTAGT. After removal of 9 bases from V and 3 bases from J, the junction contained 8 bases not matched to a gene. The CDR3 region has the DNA TGTGCCAGTCACCAAGGGACAGGGCACACCGGGGAGCTGTTTTTT. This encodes CASHQGTGHTGELFF.

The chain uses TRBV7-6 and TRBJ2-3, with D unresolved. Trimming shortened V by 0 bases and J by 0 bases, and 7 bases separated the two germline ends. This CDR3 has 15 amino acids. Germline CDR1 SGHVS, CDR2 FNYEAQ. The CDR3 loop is CASSLAAASTDTQYF. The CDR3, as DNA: TGTGCCAGCAGCTTAGCGGCGGCTAGCACAGATACGCAGTATTTT.